This T cell receptor beta chain was sequenced during a study of glioma-infiltrating T cells after dendritic cell vaccination. Study-wide findings and caveats: No direct clonality-survival link was found; a diverse polyclonal response may matter.

The PCR used 60 V beta and 13 J beta primers. Clones were read by immunoSEQ multiplex PCR, and TCRdb kept only the in-frame ones, dropping some. The sample lists fewer than 50,000 clones, approximately 83% occurring once. CDR1 and CDR2 from the germline V gene are SGHTA and FQGNSA. The CDR3 is 14 amino acids. The J segment lost 1 base and the V segment lost 5 bases, leaving 2 bases of the junction unmatched. As concerns this clone: Antigen unknown.

PBMC sampling occurred before vaccination, two weeks after the third dose, and at progression. The clonotype comes from a human donor with glioblastoma. This chain links TRBV7-2 with TRBJ1-1; 9 bases are a match to TRBD1. The sample in question was blood, obtained before dendritic cell vaccination. The CDR3 loop is CASSVQGANTEAFF. CDR3 in DNA: TGTGCCAGCAGCGTACAGGGGGCGAACACTGAAGCTTTCTTT.